These 13 T cell receptor beta chains were all obtained from the same sample, sequenced in a study of T cells in Graves' hyperthyroidism and ophthalmopathy. Amplified TCR beta CDR3 regions came from RNA transcripts. Primed by the HTBI set, a first-round RT-PCR was run on the TCR CDR3. TCRdb fed the multiplex PCR reads into MiXCR, producing one record per CDR3 protein. The sample has roughly 560,000 distinct CDR3 sequences; about 15% are singletons. The sequenced sample was blood. The receptors originated from a woman in her 40s with Graves' ophthalmopathy.

This clonotype appeared many times. The chain joins TRBV28 to TRBJ2-7; TRBD2 is a possible D gene (5 bases). V was cut by 5 bases and J by 3 bases, with 14 bases left in between. The CDR3 has 14 residues. Per germline, CDR1 MDHEN and CDR2 SYDVKM. CDR3 sequence reads: CASSNEGIRYEQYF. The CDR3 DNA follows: TGTGCCAGCAGTAACGAGGGTATCCGCTACGAGCAGTACTTC.

This clonotype was detected ten times or more. The chain employs TRBV15 and TRBJ1-1, with a weak D call TRBD1 (6 bases). The CDR3 runs to 13 residues. Trimming pared 2 bases from V and 11 bases from J, leaving 15 bases between. Germline values: CDR1 LNHNV, CDR2 YYDKDF (reference sequence). The CDR3 here is CATSRLQGFRAFF. The DNA for the CDR3 is TGTGCCACCAGCAGATTACAGGGTTTCCGGGCTTTCTTT.

The rearrangement joins TRBV7-2 to TRBJ1-1; no clear D gene. The germline gives CDR1 SGHTA, CDR2 FQGNSA. V was shortened by 0 bases and J by 0 bases, with 8 bases between the two germline ends. The CDR3 extends over 15 amino acids. CDR3 sequence reads: CASSLARTMNTEAFF. CDR3 in DNA: TGTGCCAGCAGCTTAGCTCGAACCATGAACACTGAAGCTTTCTTT. The complete variable domain, with remaining parts taken from reference TRBV7-2 and TRBJ1-1, reads GAGVSQSPSNKVTEKGKDVELRCDPISGHTALYWYRQSLGQGLEFLIYFQGNSAPDKSGLPSDRFSAERTGGSVSTLTIQRTQQEDSAVYLCASSLARTMNTEAFFGQGTRLTVV.

This clonotype was counted many times. The chain couples TRBV5-1 to TRBJ1-6; 7 bases line up with TRBD1. The trim removed 5 bases at V and 11 bases at J, leaving 7 bases unmatched. Germline V lookup: CDR1 SGHRS, CDR2 YFSETQ. The CDR3 spans 13 residues. DNA of the CDR3: TGCGCCAGCAGTGGAGAGACAGGGACACCCCTCCACTTT. Its protein product is CASSGETGTPLHF.

This clonotype showed up many times. The genes are TRBV6-1 and TRBJ2-2; 9 positions agree with TRBD1. Germline values: CDR1 MNHNS, CDR2 SASEGT. The CDR3 covers 15 residues. J was trimmed by 5 bases and V by 4 bases; bases with no gene match: 5. CDR3 in amino acids: CASSVGDRATGELFF. The CDR3 region has the DNA TGTGCCAGCAGTGTAGGGGACAGGGCAACCGGGGAGCTGTTTTTT.

V is TRBV6-1 and J is TRBJ2-7; 10 nucleotides agree with TRBD1. Looked up from germline, CDR1 is MNHNS and CDR2 is SASEGT. V lost 7 bases and J lost 4; bases outside the gene matches: 7. The CDR3 covers 14 residues. CDR3 DNA: TGTGCCAGCACCAGGACAGGGGGTACTTACGAGCAGTACTTC. Amino acids: CASTRTGGTYEQYF.

This clonotype was counted at least ten times. This rearrangement joins TRBV18 to TRBJ1-2; 7 positions match TRBD1. The CDR3 runs 13 residues. Germline CDR1 reads KGHSH; CDR2 reads LQKENI. J gave up 8 bases and V 3 bases, and 6 bases lay outside the gene matches. The CDR3 region has the DNA TGTGCCAGCTCACCCGACAGGGTGGTAGGCTACACCTTC. Amino acids: CASSPDRVVGYTF.

The V gene is TRBV11-1, the J gene TRBJ2-7; 10 nucleotides match TRBD1. The V gene end was trimmed by 1 base and the J gene end by 0 bases; junction bases not matched to a gene: 3. CDR3 size: 16 residues. CDR1 and CDR2 (germline): SGHAT, FQDESV (reference sequence). The CDR3 DNA follows: TGTGCCAGCAGCTTAGGACAGGGGGCGAGCTCCTACGAGCAGTACTTC. It translates to CASSLGQGASSYEQYF.

This clonotype was seen repeatedly, ten times or more. V gene TRBV18 combines with J gene TRBJ2-5; either TRBD1 or TRBD2 may fit D (5 bases each). CDR1 is KGHSH and CDR2 is LQKENI in the germline V gene. The ends were cut back, 3 bases at V and 2 bases at J, with 13 bases in the middle. CDR3 length: 15 amino acids. CDR3: CASSPPGTAQETQYF. CDR3 nucleotides: TGTGCCAGCTCACCTCCCGGGACGGCTCAAGAGACCCAGTACTTC.

This clonotype was seen many times. The chain has TRBV24-1 and TRBJ2-7; either TRBD1 or TRBD2 may fit D (5 bases each). The CDR3 spans 15 residues. The ends were cut back, 4 bases at V and 5 bases at J, with 17 bases in the middle. Germline CDR1 KGHDR, CDR2 SFDVKD. In DNA form, the CDR3 reads TGTGCCACCAGTGAGTCCGGGACCTTAAAGGACGAGCAGTACTTC. Translation: CATSESGTLKDEQYF.

The CDR3 nucleotides read TGTGCCAGCAGGAACGCGGGGCTTCGTCAGACCCAGTACTTC. Translation: CASRNAGLRQTQYF. V gene TRBV6-2 or TRBV6-3 combines with J gene TRBJ2-5; tentative D call: TRBD2 (6 bases). The CDR3 is made up of 14 amino acids. Trimming removed 6 bases at V and 6 bases at J, with 17 bases between. Germline V gene data show CDR1 as MNHEY and CDR2 as SVGEGT.

This clonotype was counted many times. The chain is built from TRBV20-1 and TRBJ2-7, with 7 bases identical to TRBD1. The V and J ends lost 6 bases and 3 bases, in that order; junction bases with no gene match: 11. The CDR3 loop spans 14 amino acids. CDR1 is DFQATT, CDR2 SNEGSKA, per germline (reference sequence). The CDR3 is CSATRETGLYEQYF. The CDR3 DNA sequence: TGCAGTGCCACCAGAGAGACAGGGCTCTACGAGCAGTACTTC.

This clonotype was observed a few times. A junction end diverges from the germline sequence, so it may reflect a read error. The chain combines TRBV2 with TRBJ1-6; tentative D call: TRBD1 (6 bases). From germline, CDR1 is SNHLY and CDR2 FYNNEI. The CDR3 is 13 amino acids. The chain's CDR3 is CASTTGNNSPLHF. For the CDR3, the DNA is TGTGCCAGCACCACAGGGAATAACTCACCCCTCCACTTT. The variable domain in full, completed from reference TRBV2 and TRBJ1-6, reads EPEVTQTPSHQVTQMGQEVILRCVPISNHLYFYWYRQILGQKVEFLVSFYNNEISEKSEIFDDQFSVERPDGSNFTLKIRSTKLEDSAMYFCASTTGNNSPLHFGNGTRLTVT.